This entry features one T cell receptor beta chain sequence. Antigen: not known. One base away lies a much larger clone, so this may be a sequencing read error. The sample is drawn from a study of graft-versus-host responses after intestinal transplantation. About the research overall: Isolated intestinal, liver-intestinal, or multivisceral transplants were what recipients had. Anti-thymocyte globulin was used for induction in all recipients, who then took tacrolimus and steroids for approximately three years. Broader study findings: Association was observed between peak circulating GvH clone levels and early post-transplant HvG declines. Where graft-donor T cell macrochimerism was present, patients had high graft-versus-host to host-versus-graft clonal ratios in allografts.

Repertoires were generated with immunoSEQ multiplex PCR, while TCRdb's copy carries only in-frame clones and drops some. The sample has about 70,000 clones, almost 90% seen once. The germline gives CDR1 MGHRA, CDR2 YSYEKL. The V end lost 0 bases, the J end lost 0 bases, and 5 bases lay between the germline ends. CDR3 length: 15 residues. This chain uses TRBV4-1 with TRBJ1-4; no clear D. Specimen: unstimulated CD8+ T cells sorted from spleen or lymph node cells, collected before transplant. The sequence was obtained from a human donor who was the organ donor for an intestinal transplant. The chain's CDR3 is CASSQDSATNEKLFF. The CDR3 DNA sequence: TGCGCCAGCAGCCAAGACAGCGCAACTAATGAAAAACTGTTTTTT.